This T cell receptor beta chain came from a study of T cell responses to AZD1222 COVID-19 vaccine. Study results and limitations: Every sample of the repertoires postdated the peak T cell response. Most donors were white British and more were female, and clonal diversity was possibly underestimated. Vaccine-associated CD4 TCRs spanned spike, dominant at 160-218 and 743-854. Targets within unmutated variant regions were reportedly found for nearly half of spike-specific TCRs.

Some clones are missing from TCRdb's copy, which holds only in-frame ones; the method was immunoSEQ multiplex PCR. This sample has just under 95,000 clones, with about nine tenths found just once. The germline gives CDR1 SGHTA, CDR2 FQGNSA. The CDR3 has 15 amino acids. Trimming removed 2 bases at V and 0 bases at J, with 9 bases between. About this clone: What it recognizes is unknown.

The input for sequencing was peripheral blood, taken on day 0 of AZD1222 vaccination. This clonotype originated in an adult in good health. This chain joins TRBV7-2 and TRBJ2-3, with a weak D call TRBD2 (5 bases). The DNA for the CDR3 is TGTGCCAGCAGCTTAATAGGCGGGAGCACAGATACGCAGTATTTT. Its translation: CASSLIGGSTDTQYF.